This T cell receptor beta chain was recorded in a study of memory CD4+ T cells and cytomegalovirus serostatus. Data came from immunoSEQ multiplex PCR; TCRdb stores just in-frame clones and leaves some out. The data show about 53,000 clones, approximately 78% seen once. Single viable CD3+CD4+CD8-CD45RO+ cells were sorted as the memory CD4+ T cells. Donors' CMV status reflects serum IgG against pp150, pp28, p38, p52. The CDR3 covers 14 residues. The germline gives CDR1 SGHNT, CDR2 YYREEE (reference sequence). V lost 4 bases, J lost 2 bases, and 13 bases lay in between. The table lists this clone with a count of one.

The chain combines TRBV5-4 with TRBJ2-7; D is ambiguous. The receptor was isolated from an adult in good health and CMV-seronegative. What was sequenced was memory CD4+ T cells from blood. The CDR3 DNA follows: TGTGCCAGCAGCCCGGACCCAGGTCCCTACGAGCAGTACTTC. It encodes CASSPDPGPYEQYF.